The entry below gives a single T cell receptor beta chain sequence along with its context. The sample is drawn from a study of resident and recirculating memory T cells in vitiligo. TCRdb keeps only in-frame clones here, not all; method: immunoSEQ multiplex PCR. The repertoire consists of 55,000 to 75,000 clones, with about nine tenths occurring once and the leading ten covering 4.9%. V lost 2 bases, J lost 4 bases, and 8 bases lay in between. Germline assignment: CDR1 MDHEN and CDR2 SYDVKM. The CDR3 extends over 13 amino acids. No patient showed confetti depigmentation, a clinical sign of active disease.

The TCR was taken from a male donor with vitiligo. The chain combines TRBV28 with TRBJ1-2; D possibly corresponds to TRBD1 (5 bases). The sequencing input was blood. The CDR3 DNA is TGTGCCAGCAGTTTAGGGACTACCTATGGCTACACCTTC. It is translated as CASSLGTTYGYTF.